This TCR beta chain was sequenced in a study of T cells in Graves' hyperthyroidism and ophthalmopathy (dated by TCRdb to about 2019). At the level of the whole study: Peripheral blood samples were taken at initial diagnosis, before any treatment was given. Following sampling, methimazole starting at 30 mg daily was given to hyperthyroidism patients, and high-dose intravenous methylprednisolone was given to ophthalmopathy patients. Prospective prediction of ophthalmopathy was tested in an independent validation cohort consisting of about 20 hyperthyroidism patients and about 17 patients who later progressed to ophthalmopathy. The 100 discovery patients were divided at random into training and test sets in a 7:3 ratio. A discovery cohort of fewer than 110 patients, about 40 with Graves' ophthalmopathy and under 60 with stable Graves' hyperthyroidism, was used to find distinguishing TCR V-J signatures. The study also compared thyroid tissue and blood T-cell repertoires from several Graves' hyperthyroidism patients. The paper describes TCR Vbeta CDR3 sequencing of about 140 peripheral blood samples, made up of about 40 ophthalmopathy patients, some 76 hyperthyroidism patients and approximately 17 progressor patients. General findings and caveats noted by the study authors: In cross-validation, a model built on a 13 V-J signature told ophthalmopathy apart from stable hyperthyroidism with 85% to 90% sensitivity and about 81% specificity, and in testing the same model reached 80%/75%. Sample size was not statistically predetermined, and blinding of investigators to group allocation was not performed. Blood samples also contained most of the expanded thyroid clonotypes (frequency above 0.001), which suggests that blood repertoires may reflect thyroid immune responses. In validation, the model predicted progression to ophthalmopathy with over 60% sensitivity and less than 75% specificity, a median of about 6.7 months before onset.

A patient counted as having stable Graves' hyperthyroidism if no progression to ophthalmopathy occurred over 18 months of follow-up. The hyperthyroidism patients were between 18 and 65 years old and newly diagnosed, with a disease duration of less than 2 months. Patients with uncontrolled infections, other autoimmune diseases, pregnancy or lactation were excluded. Diagnoses relied on clinical symptoms, serum thyroxine and TRAb, thyroid ultrasound and orbital computed tomography. PBMCs were isolated from 10 ml of fresh peripheral blood by Ficoll-Paque density gradient centrifugation. Total RNA was extracted with Trizol reagent, and quality was checked on an Agilent 2100 Bioanalyzer. A remark on this clonotype: Its antigen is still unknown. Base qualities are not provided; no much larger clone lies one nucleotide away.

TCR beta CDR3 regions were amplified from RNA transcripts. The TCR CDR3 was subjected to a first round of RT-PCR using the HTBI primer set and the Qiagen OneStep RT-PCR kit. A second multiplex PCR round built the libraries, followed by size selection and purification. Paired-end sequencing of the libraries was performed with 100 bp reads on an Illumina HiSeq2000. On the authors' methods: SOAPnuke was used to process the raw data, removing reads that contained adapters or uncalled bases, had a mean Phred below 15, or lacked an exact match to the constant primer or identifier. High-quality paired reads were merged using COPE v1.2.5, and each unique nucleotide sequence was defined as a clonotype. MiTCR v1.1 was used to align clonotypes to the IMGT TRBV, TRBD and TRBJ reference segments. The analysis included only V-J combinations with a frequency above 0.0001, which together covered roughly 99% of the repertoires. A TCS score was defined as the ratio of F50 (clonal expansion) to E x V (chaos), with BLOSUM62-based TCRdist applied between CDR3 peptides within each V-J. Welch's t-statistics and random forest reduced several hundred V-J features to roughly 13, which were used in a naive Bayes classifier (R e1071). The similarity between thyroid and blood repertoires was quantified using the Morisita-Horn index. The public sequencing data were trimmed at Q25 with fastp and processed into clonotypes with MiXCR by TCRdb, which kept only in-frame beta chains. CDR3 protein duplicates are merged, each entry listing the most common genes and DNA. The V and J calls shown here were made by TCRdb, not taken from the authors' results. This sample lists roughly 710,000 distinct CDR3 sequences; over 35% were detected once. The ten largest clones capture about a third of the sample.

V loses 0 bases of germline sequence and J loses 4 bases, and the interval between the two ends is 11 bases. CDR1 and CDR2 were assigned from the germline V gene as SGDLS and YYNGEE. Reading from cysteine to phenylalanine, the CDR3 counts 15 amino acids. The CDR3 DNA has 45 bases and is translated from base 1. The chain couples TRBV9 to TRBJ1-5; the D gene is unclear. Sequencing input: blood. This sequence originates from a woman aged 40 to 50 with Graves' hyperthyroidism. The sequence in DNA is TGTGCCAGCAGCGTAGAAAGGACTTTTAATCAGCCCCAGCATTTT. It is translated as CASSVERTFNQPQHF.